The 28 T cell receptor beta chains below come from one sample, sequenced in a study of glioma-infiltrating T cells. Amplification of TCR alpha and beta CDR3 regions from RNA used iRepertoire nested multiplex PCR. TCRdb re-derived calls from the multiplex PCR reads in MiXCR, one entry per CDR3 protein. Among 100,000 to 150,000 distinct CDR3 sequences listed, under 25% were seen once. Sequenced input: glioma tissue, nonneoplastic brain tissue, or PBMCs (not recorded which). The source is a human donor with low-grade glioma or glioblastoma, undergoing nonglioma brain surgery, or in good health (not recorded which).

This clonotype occurred many times. This chain joins TRBV15 and TRBJ2-5; 7 bases line up with TRBD1. The CDR3 has 16 amino acids. V was clipped by 1 base and J by 5 bases; unmatched bases: 10. The germline CDR1 and CDR2 sequences are LNHNV and YYDKDF (reference sequence). CDR3 loop: CATSRGGSRGTETQYF. The CDR3 DNA follows: TGTGCCACCAGCAGAGGCGGATCCAGGGGGACGGAGACCCAGTACTTC. Drawing the rest from reference TRBV15 and TRBJ2-5, the complete variable domain is DAMVIQNPRYQVTQFGKPVTLSCSQTLNHNVMYWYQQKSSQAPKLLFHYYDKDFNNEADTPDNFQSRRPNTSFCFLDIRSPGLGDTAMYLCATSRGGSRGTETQYFGPGTRLLVL.

This clonotype has ten or more counts. CDR3 region: CASRGVGPGQFF. CDR3 bases: TGTGCCAGCAGGGGCGTTGGGCCAGGGCAGTTCTTC. V gene TRBV27 combines with J gene TRBJ2-1, with no clear D. Deletions cut 6 bases from V and 12 bases from J, with 15 bases between. Per the germline V gene, CDR1 is MNHEY and CDR2 is SMNVEV (reference sequence). CDR3 size: 12 residues.

This clonotype has more than one count but fewer than ten. The chain couples TRBV3-1 to TRBJ2-3; D assignment may be TRBD1 or TRBD2 (6 bases each). V shed 0 bases and J shed 0 bases, with 19 bases lying between them. This CDR3 contains 19 residues. Germline V gene sequence: CDR1 LGHDT, CDR2 YNNKEL (reference sequence). The CDR3 protein is CASSQDVGGWGPSTDTQYF. The CDR3, as DNA: TGTGCCAGCAGCCAAGACGTGGGGGGTTGGGGGCCCAGCACAGATACGCAGTATTTT.

The chain uses TRBV5-1 and TRBJ1-1; 7 bases agree with TRBD1. The CDR3 consists of 14 residues. CDR1 is SGHRS, CDR2 YFSETQ, per germline. The ends lost 4 bases at V and 4 bases at J; junction bases unmatched: 7. CDR3 region: CASSTYRDSTEAFF. CDR3 nucleotide sequence: TGCGCCAGCAGCACCTACCGGGACAGCACTGAAGCTTTCTTT.

On this clonotype itself: The germline gene is not matched at one end of the junction; a read error may be the cause. V gene TRBV19 combines with J gene TRBJ1-1, with 8 nucleotides matching TRBD1. CDR1 is LNHDA and CDR2 is SQIVND in the germline V gene (reference sequence). CDR3 size: 15 residues. The CDR3 reads CVSSIPGQGNTEAFF. The CDR3 bases are TGTGTCAGTAGTATCCCCGGACAGGGGAACACTGAAGCTTTCTTT.

This clonotype has a count of ten or more. The chain is built from TRBV6-1 and TRBJ1-5; a weak D match, TRBD1 (6 bases). The germline CDR1 and CDR2 sequences are MNHNS and SASEGT. The V gene lost 5 bases and the J gene lost 0 bases, with 14 bases spanning the gap. There are 16 residues in the CDR3. In DNA, the CDR3 is TGTGCCAGCAGTCCCAAGGGGGGTAATAGCAATCAGCCCCAGCATTTT. Translation gives CASSPKGGNSNQPQHF.

The chain combines TRBV10-2 with TRBJ2-1, with D perhaps matching TRBD2 (5 bases). Looked up from germline, CDR1 is WSHSY and CDR2 is SAAADI. Between the trimmed V and J ends, which lost 6 bases and 3 bases, there was a span of 9 bases. This CDR3 is 13 amino acids long. DNA of the CDR3: TGCGCCAGCAGGGGAGTAAACTACAATGAGCAGTTCTTC. This codes for CASRGVNYNEQFF.

The chain joins TRBV5-1 to TRBJ2-1; unclear D gene. The germline V and J ends were trimmed by 0 bases and 5 bases, with 9 bases remaining between them. This CDR3 region has 14 residues. Germline V gene data show CDR1 as SGHRS and CDR2 as YFSETQ. CDR3 in amino acids: CASSLVGHHNEQFF. DNA for the CDR3: TGCGCCAGCAGCTTGGTGGGCCACCACAATGAGCAGTTCTTC.

In this sample, this clonotype turned up many times. V usage is TRBV7-9 and J usage is TRBJ1-1, with D hard to call. The CDR3 loop spans 14 amino acids. Trimming shortened V by 1 base and J by 0 bases, and 6 bases separated the two germline ends. Germline V lookup: CDR1 SEHNR, CDR2 FQNEAQ (reference sequence). The CDR3 loop reads CASSLDQVNTEAFF. CDR3 DNA: TGTGCCAGCAGCTTAGATCAGGTGAACACTGAAGCTTTCTTT. The full variable domain, its missing parts supplied by reference TRBV7-9 and TRBJ1-1, is DTGVSQNPRHKITKRGQNVTFRCDPISEHNRLYWYRQTLGQGPEFLTYFQNEAQLEKSRLLSDRFSAERPKGSFSTLEIQRTEQGDSAMYLCASSLDQVNTEAFFGQGTRLTVV.

The table lists this clonotype with a few counts. The genes are TRBV12-3 or TRBV12-4 and TRBJ2-2; D might be TRBD1 (6 bases). V was cut by 3 bases and J by 4 bases, with 9 bases left in between. This CDR3 has 14 residues. The CDR3 region has the DNA TGTGCCAGCAGTTTGGGGGCGAGCACCGGGGAGCTGTTTTTT. Its protein product is CASSLGASTGELFF.

The chain joins TRBV2 to TRBJ1-6; tentative D call: TRBD1 (6 bases). Germline CDR1 is SNHLY and CDR2 is FYNNEI. The CDR3 runs to 13 residues. Trimming took off 3 bases at V and 13 bases at J, with 13 bases between the two ends. CDR3 sequence (DNA): TGTGCCAGCAGTGAGGGAACAGGGTACCCCCTCCACTTT. Translation: CASSEGTGYPLHF. The full variable domain, in which reference TRBV2 and TRBJ1-6 provide the parts outside the CDR3, is EPEVTQTPSHQVTQMGQEVILRCVPISNHLYFYWYRQILGQKVEFLVSFYNNEISEKSEIFDDQFSVERPDGSNFTLKIRSTKLEDSAMYFCASSEGTGYPLHFGNGTRLTVT.

This clonotype has at least ten counts. The chain joins TRBV6-1 to TRBJ1-1; perhaps TRBD1 as D (6 bases). This CDR3 has 13 amino acids. CDR1 is MNHNS and CDR2 is SASEGT in the germline V gene. The V gene lost 6 bases and the J gene lost 7 bases, with 15 bases spanning the gap. For the CDR3, the DNA is TGTGCCAGCAGCCACAGGGAGATTTTTGAAGCTTTCTTT. Residues: CASSHREIFEAFF.

The chain joins TRBV19 to TRBJ2-3; tentative D call: TRBD1 (6 bases). The germline V gene encodes CDR1 LNHDA and CDR2 SQIVND (reference sequence). The CDR3 covers 12 residues. Between the trimmed V and J ends, which lost 6 bases and 3 bases, there was a span of 7 bases. The CDR3 reads CASRDSTDTQYF. The CDR3 DNA is TGTGCCAGTAGGGACAGTACAGATACGCAGTATTTT.

As DNA, the CDR3 is TGTGCCAGTAGTTCGGCAGGATGGAACCAAGAGACCCAGTACTTC. This codes for CASSSAGWNQETQYF. The V and J genes are TRBV19 and TRBJ2-5, with no clear D. The CDR3 contains 15 residues. Germline V CDR1 and CDR2: LNHDA, SQIVND (reference sequence). V dropped 5 bases and J dropped 0 bases, with 13 bases sitting between them.

This clonotype has ten or more counts. The genes are TRBV27 and TRBJ2-4; D is undetermined. Germline CDR1 and CDR2: MNHEY and SMNVEV (reference sequence). The CDR3 is 14 amino acids. With 0 bases removed from V and 9 bases from J, the gap between germline ends came to 12 bases. CDR3 DNA: TGTGCCAGCAGTTTATCGCACACTTTCGCCATTCAGTACTTC. The encoded protein is CASSLSHTFAIQYF.

This clonotype was detected many times. The rearrangement joins TRBV20-1 to TRBJ2-3; 8 nucleotides line up with TRBD2. CDR3 length: 17 residues. Germline V CDR1 and CDR2: DFQATT, SNEGSKA (reference sequence). With V trimmed by 5 bases and J by 2 bases, 15 bases remained unmatched. The CDR3 sequence is CSAPEILAGSNTDTQYF. The DNA of the CDR3 is TGCAGTGCTCCAGAAATTTTAGCGGGGTCAAACACAGATACGCAGTATTTT.

The chain links TRBV6-1 to TRBJ1-2, with TRBD1 as a possible D gene (5 bases). Germline lookup yields CDR1 MNHNS and CDR2 SASEGT. The CDR3 spans 17 residues. Trimming left V 3 bases short and J 4 bases short, with 21 bases between. CDR3: CASSDLGGTISSYGYTF. The CDR3, as DNA: TGTGCCAGCAGTGACCTGGGCGGGACGATTTCCTCCTATGGCTACACCTTC.

This clonotype was detected many times. The chain couples TRBV25-1 to TRBJ1-6, with TRBD1 as a possible D gene (6 bases). This CDR3 contains 14 residues. Germline V lookup: CDR1 MGHDK, CDR2 SYGVNS. V dropped 6 bases and J dropped 5 bases, with 11 bases sitting between them. This chain's CDR3 is CASSTGTHNSPLHF. CDR3 bases: TGTGCCAGCAGCACCGGGACACATAATTCACCCCTCCACTTT. Combining the CDR3 with reference TRBV25-1 and TRBJ1-6 gives the whole variable domain EADIYQTPRYLVIGTGKKITLECSQTMGHDKMYWYQQDPGMELHLIHYSYGVNSTEKGDLSSESTVSRIRTEHFPLTLESARPSHTSQYLCASSTGTHNSPLHFGNGTRLTVT.

This clonotype was recorded many times. The V and J genes are TRBV6-6 and TRBJ1-3, with D maybe TRBD1 (6 bases). Trimming cost V 0 bases and J 1 base, with 10 bases left between them. The CDR3 contains 16 residues. Per germline, CDR1 MNHNY and CDR2 SVGAGI (reference sequence). CDR3 residues: CASSYSTGASGNTIYF. The DNA for the CDR3 is TGTGCCAGCAGTTACTCGACAGGCGCATCTGGAAACACCATATATTTT.

With respect to this clonotype: With a much larger clone just one base away, this may be a read error. The chain employs TRBV6-6 and TRBJ1-1; no clear D. The length of the CDR3 is 16 residues. Per germline, CDR1 MNHNY and CDR2 SVGAGI (reference sequence). CDR3 sequence reads: CASGYGVMWLNTEAFF. The CDR3 DNA is TGTGCCAGCGGTTACGGGGTGATGTGGCTGAACACTGAAGCTTTCTTT.

This clonotype was counted only a few times. This chain joins TRBV14 and TRBJ1-5; 8 nucleotides agree with TRBD1. CDR3 size: 15 residues. In germline, CDR1 is SGHDN, CDR2 FVKESK. Trimming cost V 8 bases and J 3 bases; bases outside gene matches: 9. The CDR3 spells CASSRTGNLNQPQHF. The CDR3 DNA reads TGTGCCAGCTCACGGACAGGGAATCTCAATCAGCCCCAGCATTTT. The whole variable domain, remainder taken from reference TRBV14 and TRBJ1-5, is EAGVTQFPSHSVIEKGQTVTLRCDPISGHDNLYWYRRVMGKEIKFLLHFVKESKQDESGMPNNRFLAERTGGTYSTLKVQPAELEDSGVYFCASSRTGNLNQPQHFGDGTRLSIL.

This clonotype was seen more than once but under ten times. This chain links TRBV6-1 with TRBJ1-2, with TRBD1 matching 7 bases. From germline, CDR1 is MNHNS and CDR2 SASEGT. The V and J ends lost 5 bases and 4 bases, in that order; junction bases with no gene match: 19. This CDR3 has 18 amino acids. The CDR3 reads CASSKTPGLGQTTYGYTF. CDR3 DNA sequence: TGTGCCAGCAGTAAAACACCCGGTTTGGGACAGACTACCTATGGCTACACCTTC.

This clonotype was seen repeatedly, ten times or more. The DNA for the CDR3 is TGTGCCAGCAGTTACCCAGGGGGGACTGAAGCTTTCTTT. Translated, it gives CASSYPGGTEAFF. The chain has TRBV6-6 and TRBJ1-1, with 7 bases that match TRBD1. This CDR3 comprises 13 residues. The germline V gene has CDR1 MNHNY and CDR2 SVGAGI (reference sequence). V dropped 2 bases and J dropped 5; count of bases not matched to a gene: 2.

In its sample, this clonotype was seen many times. The rearrangement uses TRBV20-1 and TRBJ1-1; 9 bases fit TRBD1. The CDR3 has 18 residues. J was trimmed by 1 base and V by 1 base; bases with no gene match: 13. The V gene's germline CDR1 is DFQATT and CDR2 SNEGSKA (reference sequence). CDR3 DNA: TGCAGTGCTAGAGGCGTTCGGGACAGGGAAGCCCCGAACACTGAAGCTTTCTTT. It is translated as CSARGVRDREAPNTEAFF.

This clonotype was recorded a few times. J is TRBJ2-3 and V is TRBV24-1; TRBD2 agrees at 14 bases. Losses at the gene ends were 6 bases for V and 4 bases for J; bases not matched to a gene: 14. The CDR3 loop spans 19 amino acids. Germline lookup yields CDR1 KGHDR and CDR2 SFDVKD. The CDR3 loop reads CATSSQRTSGGQRADTQYF. CDR3 in DNA: TGTGCCACCAGTTCACAACGGACTAGCGGGGGGCAAAGAGCAGATACGCAGTATTTT.

The chain is built from TRBV9 and TRBJ1-1; D is undetermined. Trimming took off 0 bases at V and 1 base at J, with 7 bases between the two ends. The CDR3 sequence is 14 residues long. CDR1 and CDR2 (germline): SGDLS, YYNGEE. CDR3 sequence (DNA): TGTGCCAGCAGCGTAGAAGTCCGGAACACTGAAGCTTTCTTT. Amino acids: CASSVEVRNTEAFF.

The genes are TRBV6-6 and TRBJ2-5; TRBD2 agrees at 16 bases. V was pared by 2 bases and J by 9 bases, with 12 bases of the junction left unmatched. Looked up from germline, CDR1 is MNHNY and CDR2 is SVGAGI (reference sequence). The CDR3 is 18 residues long. The CDR3 DNA reads TGTGCCAGCAGTTACGGGGGACTAGCGGGGGGGTATTTTGGATCCCAGTACTTC. Protein sequence: CASSYGGLAGGYFGSQYF.

CDR3: CASSWDRGGLTDTQYF. CDR3 sequence (DNA): TGTGCCAGCAGTTGGGACAGGGGAGGCCTCACAGATACGCAGTATTTT. V usage is TRBV2 and J usage is TRBJ2-3; the match to TRBD1 covers 10 bases. V shed 5 bases and J 2 bases; nucleotides not matched to a gene: 7. The CDR3 contains 16 residues. CDR1 is SNHLY and CDR2 is FYNNEI in the germline V gene.